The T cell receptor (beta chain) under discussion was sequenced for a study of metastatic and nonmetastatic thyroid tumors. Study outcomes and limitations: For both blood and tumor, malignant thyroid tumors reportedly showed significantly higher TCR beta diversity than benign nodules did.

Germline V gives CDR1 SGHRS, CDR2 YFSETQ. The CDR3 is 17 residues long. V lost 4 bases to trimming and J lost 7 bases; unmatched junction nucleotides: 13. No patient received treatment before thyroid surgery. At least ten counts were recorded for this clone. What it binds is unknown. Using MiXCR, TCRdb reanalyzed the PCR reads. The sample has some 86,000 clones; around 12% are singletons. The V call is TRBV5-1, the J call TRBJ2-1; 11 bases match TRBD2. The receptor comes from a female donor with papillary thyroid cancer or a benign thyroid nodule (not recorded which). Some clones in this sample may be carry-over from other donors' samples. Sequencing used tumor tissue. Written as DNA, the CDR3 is TGCGCCAGCAGCCAAAAAACCTTAGCGGGAGGGCCGAATGAGCAGTTCTTC. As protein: CASSQKTLAGGPNEQFF.